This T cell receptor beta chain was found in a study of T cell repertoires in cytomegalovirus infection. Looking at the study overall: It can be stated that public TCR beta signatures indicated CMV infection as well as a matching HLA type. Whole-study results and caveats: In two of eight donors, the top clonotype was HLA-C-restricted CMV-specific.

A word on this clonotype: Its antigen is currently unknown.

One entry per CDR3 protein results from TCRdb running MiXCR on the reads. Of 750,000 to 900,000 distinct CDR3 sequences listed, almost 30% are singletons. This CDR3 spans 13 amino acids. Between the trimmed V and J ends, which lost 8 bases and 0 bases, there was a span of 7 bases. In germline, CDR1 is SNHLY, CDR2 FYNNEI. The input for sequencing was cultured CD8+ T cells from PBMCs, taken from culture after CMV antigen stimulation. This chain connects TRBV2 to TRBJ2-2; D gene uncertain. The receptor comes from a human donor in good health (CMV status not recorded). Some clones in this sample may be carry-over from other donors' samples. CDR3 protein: CASPGTNTGELFF. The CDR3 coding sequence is TGTGCCAGCCCCGGCACGAACACCGGGGAGCTGTTTTTT.